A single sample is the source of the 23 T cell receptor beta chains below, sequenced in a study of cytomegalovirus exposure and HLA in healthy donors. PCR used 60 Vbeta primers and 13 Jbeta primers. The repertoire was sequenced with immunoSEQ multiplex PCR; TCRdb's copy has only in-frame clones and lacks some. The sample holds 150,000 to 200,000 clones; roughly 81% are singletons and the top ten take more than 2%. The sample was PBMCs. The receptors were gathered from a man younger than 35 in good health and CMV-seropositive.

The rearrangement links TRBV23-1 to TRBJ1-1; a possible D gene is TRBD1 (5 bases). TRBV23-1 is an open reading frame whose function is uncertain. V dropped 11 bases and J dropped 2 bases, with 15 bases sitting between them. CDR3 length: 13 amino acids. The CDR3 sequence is CALSGKENTEAFF. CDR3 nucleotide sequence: TGCGCCTTATCAGGGAAGGAAAACACTGAAGCTTTCTTT.

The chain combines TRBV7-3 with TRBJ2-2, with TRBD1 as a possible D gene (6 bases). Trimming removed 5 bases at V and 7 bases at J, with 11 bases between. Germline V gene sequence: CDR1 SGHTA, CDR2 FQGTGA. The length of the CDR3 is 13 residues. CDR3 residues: CASSRTVNGELFF. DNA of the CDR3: TGTGCCAGCAGCCGGACAGTCAACGGGGAGCTGTTTTTT.

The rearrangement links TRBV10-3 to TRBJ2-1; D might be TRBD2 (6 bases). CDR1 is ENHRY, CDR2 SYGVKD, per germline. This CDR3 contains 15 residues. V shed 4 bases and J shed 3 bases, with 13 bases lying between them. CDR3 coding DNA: TGTGCCATCAGTGGGGGGGTTGGACTCTACAATGAGCAGTTCTTC. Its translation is CAISGGVGLYNEQFF.

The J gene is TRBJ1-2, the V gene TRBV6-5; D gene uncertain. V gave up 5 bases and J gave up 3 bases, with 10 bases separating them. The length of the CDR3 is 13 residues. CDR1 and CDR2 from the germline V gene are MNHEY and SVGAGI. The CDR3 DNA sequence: TGTGCCAGCAGTCCCCCGGGATACTATGGCTACACCTTC. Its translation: CASSPPGYYGYTF.

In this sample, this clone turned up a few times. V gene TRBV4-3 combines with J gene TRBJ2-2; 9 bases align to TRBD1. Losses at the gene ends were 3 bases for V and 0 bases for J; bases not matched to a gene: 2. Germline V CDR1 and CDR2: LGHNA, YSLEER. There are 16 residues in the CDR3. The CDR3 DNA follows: TGCGCCAGCAGCCAGGGGGACAGGGCGAACACCGGGGAGCTGTTTTTT. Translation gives CASSQGDRANTGELFF.

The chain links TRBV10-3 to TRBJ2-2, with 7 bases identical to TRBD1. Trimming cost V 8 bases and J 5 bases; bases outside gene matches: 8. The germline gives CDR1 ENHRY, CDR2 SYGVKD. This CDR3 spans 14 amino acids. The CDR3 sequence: CAIGEGAKTGELFF. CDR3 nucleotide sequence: TGTGCCATCGGAGAGGGGGCTAAGACCGGGGAGCTGTTTTTT.

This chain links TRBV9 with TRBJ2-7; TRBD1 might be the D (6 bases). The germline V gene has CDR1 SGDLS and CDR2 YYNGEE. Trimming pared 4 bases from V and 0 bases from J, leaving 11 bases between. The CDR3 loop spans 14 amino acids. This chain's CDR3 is CASSPKDSSYEQYF. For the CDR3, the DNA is TGTGCCAGCAGCCCCAAGGACAGCTCCTACGAGCAGTACTTC.

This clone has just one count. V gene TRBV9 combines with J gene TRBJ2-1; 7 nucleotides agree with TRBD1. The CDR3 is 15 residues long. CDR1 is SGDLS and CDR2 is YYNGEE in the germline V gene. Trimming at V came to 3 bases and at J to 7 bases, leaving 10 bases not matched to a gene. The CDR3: CASSAPLGTDNEQFF. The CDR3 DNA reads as TGTGCCAGCAGCGCACCCCTCGGGACAGATAATGAGCAGTTCTTC.

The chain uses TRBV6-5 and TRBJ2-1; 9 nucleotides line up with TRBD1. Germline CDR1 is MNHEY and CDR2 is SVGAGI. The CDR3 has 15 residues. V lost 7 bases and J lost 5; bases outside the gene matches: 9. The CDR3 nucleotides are TGTGCCAGCACCAGAAGCGGGACAGGGCACAATGAGCAGTTCTTC. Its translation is CASTRSGTGHNEQFF.

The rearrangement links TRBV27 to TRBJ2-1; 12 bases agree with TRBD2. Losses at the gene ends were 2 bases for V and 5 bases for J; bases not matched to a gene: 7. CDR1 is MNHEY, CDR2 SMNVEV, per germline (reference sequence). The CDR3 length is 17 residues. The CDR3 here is CASSLVASGGVDNEQFF. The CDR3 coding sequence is TGTGCCAGCAGTTTAGTCGCTAGCGGGGGGGTCGACAATGAGCAGTTCTTC.

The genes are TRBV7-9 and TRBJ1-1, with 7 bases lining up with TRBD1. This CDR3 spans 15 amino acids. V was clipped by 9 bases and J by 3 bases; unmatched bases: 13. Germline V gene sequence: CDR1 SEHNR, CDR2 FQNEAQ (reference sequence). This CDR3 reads CASTRYRGADTEAFF. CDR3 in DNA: TGTGCCAGTACACGATACAGGGGCGCGGACACTGAAGCTTTCTTT.

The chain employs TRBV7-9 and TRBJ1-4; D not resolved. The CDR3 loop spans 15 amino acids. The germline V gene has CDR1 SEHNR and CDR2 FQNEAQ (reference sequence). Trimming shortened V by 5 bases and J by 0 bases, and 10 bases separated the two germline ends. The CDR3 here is CASSRLTATNEKLFF. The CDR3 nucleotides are TGTGCCAGCAGCCGACTAACTGCAACTAATGAAAAACTGTTTTTT. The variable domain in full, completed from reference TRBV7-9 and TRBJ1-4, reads DTGVSQNPRHKITKRGQNVTFRCDPISEHNRLYWYRQTLGQGPEFLTYFQNEAQLEKSRLLSDRFSAERPKGSFSTLEIQRTEQGDSAMYLCASSRLTATNEKLFFGSGTQLSVL.

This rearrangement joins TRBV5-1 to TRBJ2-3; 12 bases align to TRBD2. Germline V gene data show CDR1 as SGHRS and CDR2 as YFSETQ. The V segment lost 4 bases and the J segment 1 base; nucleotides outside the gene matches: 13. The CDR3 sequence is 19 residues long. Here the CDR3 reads CASSGILAGGLRRTDTQYF. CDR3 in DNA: TGCGCCAGCAGCGGAATTCTAGCGGGGGGGCTTCGACGCACAGATACGCAGTATTTT.

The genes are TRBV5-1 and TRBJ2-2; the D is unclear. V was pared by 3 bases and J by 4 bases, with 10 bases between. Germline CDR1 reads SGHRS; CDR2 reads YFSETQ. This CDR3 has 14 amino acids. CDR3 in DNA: TGCGCCAGCAGCTCGCAGTTTTCCACCGGGGAGCTGTTTTTT. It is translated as CASSSQFSTGELFF.

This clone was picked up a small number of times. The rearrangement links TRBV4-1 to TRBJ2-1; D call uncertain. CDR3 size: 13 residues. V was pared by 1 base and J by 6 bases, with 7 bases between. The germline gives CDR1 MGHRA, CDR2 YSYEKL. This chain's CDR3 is CASSQVASNEQFF. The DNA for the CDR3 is TGCGCCAGCAGCCAAGTTGCGAGCAATGAGCAGTTCTTC.

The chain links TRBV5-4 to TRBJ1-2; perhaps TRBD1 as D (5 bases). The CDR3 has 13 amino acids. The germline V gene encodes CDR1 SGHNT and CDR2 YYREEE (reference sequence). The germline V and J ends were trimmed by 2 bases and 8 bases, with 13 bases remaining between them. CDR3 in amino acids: CASSLPGSQGYTF. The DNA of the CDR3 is TGTGCCAGCAGCTTACCAGGGTCCCAAGGCTACACCTTC. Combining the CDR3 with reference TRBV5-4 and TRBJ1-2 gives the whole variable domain ETGVTQSPTHLIKTRGQQVTLRCSSQSGHNTVSWYQQALGQGPQFIFQYYREEENGRGNFPPRFSGLQFPNYSSELNVNALELDDSALYLCASSLPGSQGYTFGSGTRLTVV.

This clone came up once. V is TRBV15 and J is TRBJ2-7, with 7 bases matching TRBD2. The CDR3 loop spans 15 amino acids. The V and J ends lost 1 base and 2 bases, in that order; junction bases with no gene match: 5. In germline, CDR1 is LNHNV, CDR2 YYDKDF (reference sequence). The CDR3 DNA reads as TGTGCCACCAGCAGAGTGGTAGCGGGCACCTACGAGCAGTACTTC. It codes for CATSRVVAGTYEQYF. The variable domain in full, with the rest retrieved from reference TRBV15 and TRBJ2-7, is DAMVIQNPRYQVTQFGKPVTLSCSQTLNHNVMYWYQQKSSQAPKLLFHYYDKDFNNEADTPDNFQSRRPNTSFCFLDIRSPGLGDTAMYLCATSRVVAGTYEQYFGPGTRLTVT.

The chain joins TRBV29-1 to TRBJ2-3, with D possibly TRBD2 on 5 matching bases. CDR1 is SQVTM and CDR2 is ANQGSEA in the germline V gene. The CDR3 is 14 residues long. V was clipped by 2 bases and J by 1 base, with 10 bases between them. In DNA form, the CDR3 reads TGCAGCGTTGAAACGGGTAGCGGCACAGATACGCAGTATTTT. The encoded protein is CSVETGSGTDTQYF.

In nucleotides, the CDR3 is TGTGCCAGCAAGACGGGGGGAACTTTTAATTCACCCCTCCACTTT. This gives the protein CASKTGGTFNSPLHF. The chain has TRBV27 and TRBJ1-6; D possibly corresponds to TRBD1 (5 bases). CDR1 MNHEY and CDR2 SMNVEV come from the germline V gene (reference sequence). The V gene lost 7 bases and the J gene lost 6 bases, with 16 bases spanning the gap. The CDR3 is 15 amino acids.

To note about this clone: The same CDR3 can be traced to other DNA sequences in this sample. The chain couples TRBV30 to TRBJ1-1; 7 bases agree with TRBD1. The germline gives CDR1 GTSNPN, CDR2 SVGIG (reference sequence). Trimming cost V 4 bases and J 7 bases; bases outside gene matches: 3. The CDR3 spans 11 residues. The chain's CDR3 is CAWNRQGEAFF. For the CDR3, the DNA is TGTGCCTGGAACAGACAGGGTGAAGCTTTCTTT.

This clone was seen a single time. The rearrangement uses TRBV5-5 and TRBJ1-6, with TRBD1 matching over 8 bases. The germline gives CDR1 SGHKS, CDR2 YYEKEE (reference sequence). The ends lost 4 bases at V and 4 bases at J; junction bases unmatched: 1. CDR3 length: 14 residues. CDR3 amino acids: CASSRTGYNSPLHF. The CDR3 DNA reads TGTGCCAGCAGCAGGACAGGGTATAATTCACCCCTCCACTTT.

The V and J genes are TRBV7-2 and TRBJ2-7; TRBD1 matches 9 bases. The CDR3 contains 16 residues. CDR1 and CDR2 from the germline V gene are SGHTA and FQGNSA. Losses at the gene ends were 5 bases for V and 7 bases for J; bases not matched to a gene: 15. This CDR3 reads CASSPTPGTGTGEQYF. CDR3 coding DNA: TGTGCCAGCAGCCCAACTCCCGGGACAGGGACCGGGGAGCAGTACTTC. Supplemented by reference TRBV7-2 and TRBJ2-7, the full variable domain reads GAGVSQSPSNKVTEKGKDVELRCDPISGHTALYWYRQSLGQGLEFLIYFQGNSAPDKSGLPSDRFSAERTGGSVSTLTIQRTQQEDSAVYLCASSPTPGTGTGEQYFGPGTRLTVT.

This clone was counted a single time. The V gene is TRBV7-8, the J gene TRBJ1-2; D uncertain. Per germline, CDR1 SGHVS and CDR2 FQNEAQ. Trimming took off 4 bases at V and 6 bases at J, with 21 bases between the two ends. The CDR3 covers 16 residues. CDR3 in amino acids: CASSSELTLIDDGYTF. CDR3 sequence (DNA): TGTGCCAGCAGCTCCGAACTAACATTGATCGACGATGGCTACACCTTC.